These 30 T cell receptor beta chains originate from one sample sequenced in a study of T cell clones after liver transplantation. Generated by immunoSEQ multiplex PCR, the TCRdb table keeps only in-frame clones and is missing some. Among tens of thousands of clones, almost 95% were seen once, and the ten largest hold approximately 0.96%. Sequences were derived from CD4+ T cells from blood, sampled approximately 26 months after liver transplant. These receptors came from a human patient who received a liver transplant. Some T cells here may be from the graft donor.

The chain links TRBV28 to TRBJ2-7; possibly TRBD2 for D (7 bases). V shed 5 bases and J shed 3 bases, with 17 bases lying between them. The CDR3 consists of 15 residues. CDR1 is MDHEN, CDR2 SYDVKM, per germline. This chain's CDR3 is CASSLGGGRGYEQYF. CDR3 DNA sequence: TGTGCCAGCAGTCTAGGGGGGGGACGAGGCTACGAGCAGTACTTC.

V usage is TRBV2 and J usage is TRBJ2-5, with D hard to call. This CDR3 contains 14 residues. V was shortened by 3 bases and J by 5 bases, with 13 bases between the two germline ends. Germline lookup yields CDR1 SNHLY and CDR2 FYNNEI. The CDR3 here is CASSEFWGRETQYF. Written as DNA, the CDR3 is TGTGCCAGCAGTGAGTTCTGGGGTCGGGAGACCCAGTACTTC.

The chain employs TRBV10-3 and TRBJ1-5, with 8 bases that match TRBD1. Germline CDR1 and CDR2: ENHRY and SYGVKD. V dropped 0 bases and J dropped 1; count of bases not matched to a gene: 5. This CDR3 is 17 amino acids long. CDR3 in amino acids: CAISESTGGTSNQPQHF. CDR3 nucleotide sequence: TGTGCCATCAGTGAGTCCACAGGGGGGACGAGCAATCAGCCCCAGCATTTT.

The chain employs TRBV18 and TRBJ1-2; 9 bases match TRBD1. The CDR3 is 14 residues long. V lost 3 bases and J lost 4; bases outside the gene matches: 3. Germline V gene lookup returns CDR1 KGHSH and CDR2 LQKENI. CDR3 DNA: TGTGCCAGCTCACCTCAGGACAGGGGCTATGGCTACACCTTC. It specifies CASSPQDRGYGYTF.

This chain joins TRBV5-1 and TRBJ2-3, with D hard to call. CDR3 length: 12 residues. Between the trimmed V and J ends, which lost 4 bases and 2 bases, there was a span of 5 bases. Per the germline V gene, CDR1 is SGHRS and CDR2 is YFSETQ. The CDR3 region is CASSQATDTQYF. The CDR3, as DNA: TGCGCCAGCAGCCAAGCCACAGATACGCAGTATTTT.

The rearrangement links TRBV19 to TRBJ2-3; 11 bases are a match to TRBD2. The CDR3 length is 14 residues. Trimming took 7 bases from V and 4 from J; bases not matched to a gene: 4. CDR1 is LNHDA, CDR2 SQIVND, per germline (reference sequence). Here the CDR3 DNA reads TGTGCCAGTACCCTAGCGGGGGGCGCAGATACGCAGTATTTT. It codes for CASTLAGGADTQYF.

The chain joins TRBV29-1 to TRBJ1-4; no definite D call. CDR3 length: 12 residues. The germline V and J ends were trimmed by 0 bases and 6 bases, with 5 bases remaining between them. The germline gives CDR1 SQVTM, CDR2 ANQGSEA. The CDR3 DNA follows: TGCAGCGTTGAAGAAGCGGATGAAAAACTGTTTTTT. This translates into CSVEEADEKLFF.

The V call is TRBV30, the J call TRBJ2-1; tentative D call: TRBD2 (6 bases). The CDR3 runs to 14 residues. The germline V and J ends were trimmed by 2 bases and 0 bases, with 8 bases remaining between them. Per the germline V gene, CDR1 is GTSNPN and CDR2 is SVGIG (reference sequence). This CDR3 is CAWSIGSSYNEQFF. The CDR3 nucleotides are TGTGCCTGGAGTATCGGGAGCTCCTACAATGAGCAGTTCTTC.

The chain employs TRBV7-2 and TRBJ2-1; TRBD1 aligns across 10 bases. This CDR3 is 15 amino acids long. Per germline, CDR1 SGHTA and CDR2 FQGNSA. Trimming removed 6 bases from V and 6 bases from J; junction bases left unmatched: 8. CDR3 coding DNA: TGTGCCAGCAGTTCCGGGACAGGGGATTTCAATGAGCAGTTCTTC. It specifies CASSSGTGDFNEQFF.

This clone was seen a handful of times. The chain couples TRBV15 to TRBJ1-2, with D maybe TRBD1 (6 bases). This CDR3 has 15 residues. Trimming stripped 0 bases from V and 0 bases from J, with 8 bases between. CDR1 and CDR2 (germline): LNHNV, YYDKDF (reference sequence). CDR3 in DNA: TGTGCCACCAGCAGAGAAGGGGGGGCTAACTATGGCTACACCTTC. The encoded protein is CATSREGGANYGYTF.

The gene calls are TRBV15 and TRBJ2-7; 7 positions match TRBD2. The germline V gene has CDR1 LNHNV and CDR2 YYDKDF (reference sequence). The CDR3 consists of 15 residues. Losses at the gene ends were 0 bases for V and 2 bases for J; bases not matched to a gene: 4. The CDR3 coding sequence is TGTGCCACCAGCAGAGATATAGCGGGCGCCTACGAGCAGTACTTC. Residues: CATSRDIAGAYEQYF.

The chain links TRBV11-2 to TRBJ2-7, with 7 bases that match TRBD1. The germline CDR1 and CDR2 sequences are SGHAT and FQNNGV. Trimming cost V 1 base and J 4 bases; bases outside gene matches: 7. This CDR3 comprises 15 residues. CDR3 DNA sequence: TGTGCCAGCAGCTTAGGACAGGGTTGGGAATACGAGCAGTACTTC. Amino acids: CASSLGQGWEYEQYF.

The CDR3 coding sequence is TGTGCCAGCAGCGCTACTCAGGGCAACAATGAGCAGTTCTTC. Its protein is CASSATQGNNEQFF. The chain couples TRBV7-3 to TRBJ2-1; D is possibly TRBD1 (5 bases). The V end lost 5 bases, the J end lost 5 bases, and 13 bases lay between the germline ends. Germline V gene sequence: CDR1 SGHTA, CDR2 FQGTGA. This CDR3 is 14 amino acids long. The whole variable domain, remainder taken from reference TRBV7-3 and TRBJ2-1, is GAGVSQTPSNKVTEKGKYVELRCDPISGHTALYWYRQSLGQGPEFLIYFQGTGAADDSGLPNDRFFAVRPEGSVSTLKIQRTERGDSAVYLCASSATQGNNEQFFGPGTRLTVL.

In this sample, this clone turned up once. The V and J genes are TRBV7-3 and TRBJ2-1; the match to TRBD2 covers 10 bases. Germline trimming cut 5 bases from V and 12 bases from J; bases unmatched to any gene: 7. Germline assignment: CDR1 SGHTA and CDR2 FQGTGA. The CDR3 length is 13 residues. DNA of the CDR3: TGTGCCAGCAGCCCAGGGACTAGCGAGCGGCAGTTCTTC. Its protein product is CASSPGTSERQFF. Using reference TRBV7-3 and TRBJ2-1 for the parts outside the CDR3, the full variable domain is GAGVSQTPSNKVTEKGKYVELRCDPISGHTALYWYRQSLGQGPEFLIYFQGTGAADDSGLPNDRFFAVRPEGSVSTLKIQRTERGDSAVYLCASSPGTSERQFFGPGTRLTVL.

This chain links TRBV4-1 with TRBJ2-7; D gene ambiguous. Trimming cost V 4 bases and J 2 bases, with 18 bases left between them. This CDR3 has 16 amino acids. Germline-derived CDR1 and CDR2 are MGHRA and YSYEKL. The CDR3 region is CASSRIWGLSTYEQYF. CDR3 nucleotides: TGCGCCAGCAGCCGGATCTGGGGTTTGTCAACCTACGAGCAGTACTTC.

The chain employs TRBV18 and TRBJ1-4; D gene uncertain. V lost 0 bases and J lost 8, with 7 bases in between. The germline V gene encodes CDR1 KGHSH and CDR2 LQKENI. The CDR3 contains 13 residues. CDR3 bases: TGTGCCAGCTCACCACCCTCAGGAGAAAAACTGTTTTTT. This translates into CASSPPSGEKLFF.

The V call is TRBV11-3, the J call TRBJ2-1; D might be TRBD1 (5 bases). Germline V gene lookup returns CDR1 SGHNT and CDR2 YENEEA. The CDR3 totals 15 residues. The V and J ends lost 1 base and 10 bases respectively, with 17 bases between them. CDR3 amino acids: CASSLGGSGSAEQFF. The CDR3 DNA sequence: TGTGCCAGCAGCTTAGGGGGTTCAGGGTCGGCGGAGCAGTTCTTC.

V and J are TRBV27 and TRBJ2-7; either TRBD1 or TRBD2 may fit D (5 bases each). Deletions cut 6 bases from V and 7 bases from J, with 19 bases between. This CDR3 region has 14 residues. The germline V gene has CDR1 MNHEY and CDR2 SMNVEV (reference sequence). The CDR3 region is CASSLWGSPSEQYF. Written as DNA, the CDR3 is TGTGCCAGCAGCCTCTGGGGGAGTCCGTCAGAGCAGTACTTC.

The rearrangement uses TRBV4-1 and TRBJ1-2; D is uncertain. Germline V gives CDR1 MGHRA, CDR2 YSYEKL. The CDR3 totals 12 residues. The germline V and J ends were trimmed by 5 bases and 2 bases, with 6 bases remaining between them. In DNA form, the CDR3 reads TGCGCCAGCAGCGAGGGAAACTATGGCTACACCTTC. Its translation: CASSEGNYGYTF.

This sequence joins TRBV5-1 and TRBJ1-1; 7 nucleotides align to TRBD1. This CDR3 has 13 amino acids. CDR1 and CDR2 (germline): SGHRS, YFSETQ. V gave up 1 base and J gave up 7 bases; unmatched junction bases: 4. Written as DNA, the CDR3 is TGCGCCAGCAGCTTGAGAGGGGGCGGTGAAGCTTTCTTT. Translated, it gives CASSLRGGGEAFF.

CDR3 sequence (DNA): TGTGCCAGCAGCTCAACCTCTGATGGGTTCAATGAGCAGTTCTTC. Translated: CASSSTSDGFNEQFF. The chain uses TRBV7-3 and TRBJ2-1; no definite D call. CDR3 size: 15 residues. CDR1 SGHTA and CDR2 FQGTGA come from the germline V gene. The V end lost 4 bases, the J end lost 6 bases, and 16 bases lay between the germline ends.

This chain connects TRBV10-2 to TRBJ2-2; TRBD2 might be the D (6 bases). CDR1 and CDR2 from the germline V gene are WSHSY and SAAADI. V was pared by 4 bases and J by 6 bases, with 15 bases between. The CDR3 has 15 amino acids. DNA of the CDR3: TGCGCCAGCAGTGGGGCGGGGCTTTATGCCGGGGAGCTGTTTTTT. Its translation: CASSGAGLYAGELFF.

V usage is TRBV11-3 and J usage is TRBJ1-4; maybe TRBD1 (6 bases). Per germline, CDR1 SGHNT and CDR2 YENEEA. V was trimmed by 2 bases and J by 3 bases, leaving 13 bases between them. CDR3 size: 16 residues. CDR3 sequence reads: CASSLWRGTSNEKLFF. The DNA of the CDR3 is TGTGCCAGCAGCTTATGGCGGGGGACATCTAATGAAAAACTGTTTTTT.

The chain is built from TRBV6-5 and TRBJ1-1; no clear D. The CDR3 is made up of 12 amino acids. The V end lost 6 bases, the J end lost 1 base, and 6 bases lay between the germline ends. CDR1 is MNHEY, CDR2 SVGAGI, per germline. CDR3 nucleotides: TGTGCCAGCAGCCCAGGGAACACTGAAGCTTTCTTT. Its translation: CASSPGNTEAFF.

This chain links TRBV6-5 with TRBJ2-3; TRBD2 matches at 8 bases. Germline V lookup: CDR1 MNHEY, CDR2 SVGAGI. The CDR3 covers 15 residues. With 0 bases clipped from V and 4 bases from J, the junction kept 3 bases outside the gene matches. The CDR3 region has the DNA TGTGCCAGCAGTTACTCGTTAGCGGGATCAGATACGCAGTATTTT. Amino acid sequence: CASSYSLAGSDTQYF.

The chain joins TRBV5-8 to TRBJ1-1; D call uncertain. V was cut by 2 bases and J by 2 bases, with 7 bases left in between. CDR1 SGHTS and CDR2 YDEGEE come from the germline V gene. The CDR3 has 13 residues. CDR3 in amino acids: CASSFSDNTEAFF. DNA of the CDR3: TGTGCCAGCAGCTTCTCGGACAACACTGAAGCTTTCTTT.

J is TRBJ2-5 and V is TRBV4-3; 7 bases are shared with TRBD1. V lost 0 bases and J lost 5; bases outside the gene matches: 0. This CDR3 has 13 amino acids. The germline V gene encodes CDR1 LGHNA and CDR2 YSLEER. DNA of the CDR3: TGCGCCAGCAGCCAAGACAGGGGGGAGACCCAGTACTTC. The encoded protein is CASSQDRGETQYF.

The gene calls are TRBV7-8 and TRBJ2-5; 8 positions match TRBD1. Germline lookup yields CDR1 SGHVS and CDR2 FQNEAQ. The CDR3 extends over 15 amino acids. J was trimmed by 7 bases and V by 5 bases; bases with no gene match: 12. The chain's CDR3 is CASSTAGGGFGTQYF. The DNA for the CDR3 is TGTGCCAGCAGCACAGCAGGGGGCGGGTTTGGGACCCAGTACTTC.

This rearrangement joins TRBV21-1 to TRBJ2-3; the table's D gene call, TRBD2, was not cross checked with the DNA. TRBV21-1 is designated a pseudogene. The CDR3 sequence is 18 residues long. The CDR3 sequence: CAPGSAGGPRVGTDTQYF. The DNA of the CDR3 is TGTGCCCCAGGGTCGGCGGGAGGGCCGCGTGTGGGCACAGATACGCAGTATTTT.

This chain links TRBV7-9 with TRBJ2-7; TRBD2 is a possible D gene (6 bases). The V and J ends lost 5 bases and 2 bases respectively, with 10 bases between them. The CDR3 totals 13 residues. Germline values: CDR1 SEHNR, CDR2 FQNEAQ (reference sequence). CDR3 sequence reads: CASSGGVPYEQYF. CDR3 coding DNA: TGTGCCAGCAGCGGAGGGGTCCCCTACGAGCAGTACTTC.